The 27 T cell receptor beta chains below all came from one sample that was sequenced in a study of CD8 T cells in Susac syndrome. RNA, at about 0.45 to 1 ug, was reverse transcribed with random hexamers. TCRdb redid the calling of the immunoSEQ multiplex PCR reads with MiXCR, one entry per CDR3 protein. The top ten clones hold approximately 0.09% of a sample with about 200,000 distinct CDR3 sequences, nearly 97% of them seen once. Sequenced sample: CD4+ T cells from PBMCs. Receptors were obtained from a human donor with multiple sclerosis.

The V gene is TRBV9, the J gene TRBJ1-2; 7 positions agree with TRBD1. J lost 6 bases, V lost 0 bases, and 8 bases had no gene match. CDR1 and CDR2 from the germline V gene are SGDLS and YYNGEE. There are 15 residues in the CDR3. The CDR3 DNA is TGTGCCAGCAGCGTAGCCCCACAGGGGAGAAATGGCTACACCTTC. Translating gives CASSVAPQGRNGYTF.

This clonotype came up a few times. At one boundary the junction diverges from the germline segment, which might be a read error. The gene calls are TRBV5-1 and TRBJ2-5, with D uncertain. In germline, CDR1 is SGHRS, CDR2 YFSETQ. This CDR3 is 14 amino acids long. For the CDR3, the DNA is TGCGCCAGCAGCTTGGACGCGTTCGTTCAGGCCGGCGACTTC. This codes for CASSLDAFVQAGDF.

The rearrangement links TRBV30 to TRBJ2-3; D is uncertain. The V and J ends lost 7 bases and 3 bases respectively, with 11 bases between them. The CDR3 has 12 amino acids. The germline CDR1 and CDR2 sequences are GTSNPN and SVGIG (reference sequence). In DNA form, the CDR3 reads TGTGCCTCTGACTCTGGGACAGATACGCAGTATTTT. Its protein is CASDSGTDTQYF. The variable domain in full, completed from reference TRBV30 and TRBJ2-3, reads SQTIHQWPATLVQPVGSPLSLECTVEGTSNPNLYWYRQAAGRGLQLLFYSVGIGQISSEVPQNLSASRPQDRQFILSSKKLLLSDSGFYLCASDSGTDTQYFGPGTRLTVL.

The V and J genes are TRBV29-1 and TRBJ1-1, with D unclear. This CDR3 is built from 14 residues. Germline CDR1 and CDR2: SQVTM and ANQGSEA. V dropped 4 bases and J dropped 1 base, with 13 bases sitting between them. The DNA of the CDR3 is TGCAGCGTTGGGTTGAGGTTACGGAACACTGAAGCTTTCTTT. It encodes CSVGLRLRNTEAFF.

In nucleotides, the CDR3 is TGCAGTGCTAGTGGTTGGGACTATGGCTACACCTTC. This sequence encodes CSASGWDYGYTF. V usage is TRBV20-1 and J usage is TRBJ1-2; D uncertain. CDR3 size: 12 residues. Germline CDR1 reads DFQATT; CDR2 reads SNEGSKA (reference sequence). V was pared by 3 bases and J by 3 bases, with 8 bases between.

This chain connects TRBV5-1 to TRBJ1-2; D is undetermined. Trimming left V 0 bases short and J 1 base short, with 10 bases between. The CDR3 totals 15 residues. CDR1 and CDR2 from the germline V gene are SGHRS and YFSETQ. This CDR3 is CASSLVGGNNYGYTF. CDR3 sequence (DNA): TGCGCCAGCAGCTTGGTCGGCGGCAATAACTATGGCTACACCTTC. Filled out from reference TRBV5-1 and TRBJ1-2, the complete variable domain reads KAGVTQTPRYLIKTRGQQVTLSCSPISGHRSVSWYQQTPGQGLQFLFEYFSETQRNKGNFPGRFSGRQFSNSRSEMNVSTLELGDSALYLCASSLVGGNNYGYTFGSGTRLTVV.

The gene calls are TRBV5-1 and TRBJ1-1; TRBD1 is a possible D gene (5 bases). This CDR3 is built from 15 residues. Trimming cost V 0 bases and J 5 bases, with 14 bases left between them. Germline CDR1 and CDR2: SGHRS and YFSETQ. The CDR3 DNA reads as TGCGCCAGCAGCTTGGGGGACGGCAGGCGGACTGAAGCTTTCTTT. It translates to CASSLGDGRRTEAFF.

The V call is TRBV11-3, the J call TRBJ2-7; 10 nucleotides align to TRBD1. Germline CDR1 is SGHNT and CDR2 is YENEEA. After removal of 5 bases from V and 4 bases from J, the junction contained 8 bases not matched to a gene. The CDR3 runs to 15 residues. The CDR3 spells CASSLRQGAGYEQYF. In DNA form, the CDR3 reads TGTGCCAGCAGCCTAAGACAGGGGGCTGGATACGAGCAGTACTTC.

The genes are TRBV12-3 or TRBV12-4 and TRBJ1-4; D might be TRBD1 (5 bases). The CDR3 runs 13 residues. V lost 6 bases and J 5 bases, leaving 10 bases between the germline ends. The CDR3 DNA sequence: TGTGCCAGCAGATTCGGGACCAATGAAAAACTGTTTTTT. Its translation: CASRFGTNEKLFF.

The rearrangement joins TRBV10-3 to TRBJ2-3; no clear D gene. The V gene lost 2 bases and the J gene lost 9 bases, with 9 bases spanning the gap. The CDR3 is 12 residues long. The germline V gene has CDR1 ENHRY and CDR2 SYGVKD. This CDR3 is CAISEGVSTQYF. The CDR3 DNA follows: TGTGCCATCAGTGAGGGGGTAAGCACGCAGTATTTT.

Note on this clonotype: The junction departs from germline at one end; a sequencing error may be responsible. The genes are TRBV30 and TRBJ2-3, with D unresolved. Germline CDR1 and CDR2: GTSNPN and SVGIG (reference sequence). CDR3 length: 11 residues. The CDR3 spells CAWSTSETAHF. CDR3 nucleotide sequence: TGTGCCTGGAGTACCTCGGAGACCGCGCATTTT.

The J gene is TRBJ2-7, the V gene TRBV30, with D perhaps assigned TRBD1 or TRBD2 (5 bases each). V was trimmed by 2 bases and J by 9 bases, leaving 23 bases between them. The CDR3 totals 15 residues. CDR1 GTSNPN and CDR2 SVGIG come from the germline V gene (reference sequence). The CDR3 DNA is TGTGCCTGGAGTTGGTGGTCCGGGACCTTGATTGGGCAGTACTTC. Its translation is CAWSWWSGTLIGQYF.

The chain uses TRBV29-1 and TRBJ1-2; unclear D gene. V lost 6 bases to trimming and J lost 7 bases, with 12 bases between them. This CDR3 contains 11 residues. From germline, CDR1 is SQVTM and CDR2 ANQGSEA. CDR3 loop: CSVDQLRGYTF. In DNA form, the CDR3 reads TGCAGCGTGGATCAACTGCGTGGCTACACCTTC.

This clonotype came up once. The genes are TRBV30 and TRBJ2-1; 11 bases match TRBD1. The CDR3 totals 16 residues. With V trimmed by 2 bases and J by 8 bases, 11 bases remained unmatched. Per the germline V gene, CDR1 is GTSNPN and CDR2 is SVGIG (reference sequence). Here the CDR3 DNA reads TGTGCCTGGAGTTCTACTGGGACAGGGGGTGGGTATGAGCAGTTCTTC. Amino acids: CAWSSTGTGGGYEQFF.

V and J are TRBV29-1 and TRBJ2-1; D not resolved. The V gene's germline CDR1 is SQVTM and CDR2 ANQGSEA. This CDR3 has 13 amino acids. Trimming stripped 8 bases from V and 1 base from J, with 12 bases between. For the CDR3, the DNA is TGCAGCTCCCGGACGGAATCCTACAATGAGCAGTTCTTC. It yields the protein CSSRTESYNEQFF.

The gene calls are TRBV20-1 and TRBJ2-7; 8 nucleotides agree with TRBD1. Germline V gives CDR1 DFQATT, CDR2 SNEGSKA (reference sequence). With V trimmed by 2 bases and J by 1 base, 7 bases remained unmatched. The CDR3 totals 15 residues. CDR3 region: CSARSDRGRSYEQYF. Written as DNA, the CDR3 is TGCAGTGCTAGATCCGACAGGGGTAGGTCCTACGAGCAGTACTTC.

The CDR3 bases are TGTGCCTGGAGAGGCTTCTACAATGAGCAGTTCTTC. Protein product: CAWRGFYNEQFF. The chain links TRBV30 to TRBJ2-1; D is ambiguous. V was pared by 3 bases and J by 3 bases, with 6 bases between. The CDR3 is 12 residues long. Germline loops: CDR1 GTSNPN, CDR2 SVGIG (reference sequence).

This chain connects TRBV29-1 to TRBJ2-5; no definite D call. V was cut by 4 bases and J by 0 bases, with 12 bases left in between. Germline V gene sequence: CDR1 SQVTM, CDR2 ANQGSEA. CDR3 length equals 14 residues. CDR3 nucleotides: TGCAGCGTTGGGTTTAAGGTCCACCAAGAGACCCAGTACTTC. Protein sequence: CSVGFKVHQETQYF.

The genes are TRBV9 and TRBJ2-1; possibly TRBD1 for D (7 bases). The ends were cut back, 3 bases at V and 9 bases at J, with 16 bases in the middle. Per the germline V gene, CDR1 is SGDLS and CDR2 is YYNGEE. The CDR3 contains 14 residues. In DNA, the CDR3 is TGTGCCAGCAGCGCTGACAGGGAGGTCGGTGAGCAGTTCTTC. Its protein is CASSADREVGEQFF.

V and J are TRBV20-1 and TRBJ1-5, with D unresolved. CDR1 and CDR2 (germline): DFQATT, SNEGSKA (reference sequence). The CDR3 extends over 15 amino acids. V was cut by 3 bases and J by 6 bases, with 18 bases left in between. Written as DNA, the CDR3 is TGCAGTGCTAGTGATTCATCAGGAGGTAGTCAGCCCCAGCATTTT. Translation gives CSASDSSGGSQPQHF.

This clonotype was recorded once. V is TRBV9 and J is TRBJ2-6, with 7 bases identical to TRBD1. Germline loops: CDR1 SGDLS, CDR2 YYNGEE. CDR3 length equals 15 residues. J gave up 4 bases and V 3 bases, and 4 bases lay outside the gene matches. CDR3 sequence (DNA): TGTGCCAGCAGCGCCACAGGGGCCGGGGCCAACGTCCTGACTTTC. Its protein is CASSATGAGANVLTF. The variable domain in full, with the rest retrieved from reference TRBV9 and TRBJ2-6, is DSGVTQTPKHLITATGQRVTLRCSPRSGDLSVYWYQQSLDQGLQFLIQYYNGEERAKGNILERFSAQQFPDLHSELNLSSLELGDSALYFCASSATGAGANVLTFGAGSRLTVL.

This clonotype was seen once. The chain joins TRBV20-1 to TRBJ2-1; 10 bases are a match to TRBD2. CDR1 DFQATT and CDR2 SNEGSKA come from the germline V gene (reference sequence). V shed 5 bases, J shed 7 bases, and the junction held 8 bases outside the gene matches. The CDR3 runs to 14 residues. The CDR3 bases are TGCAGTGCTCAGCTAGCGGGGGTATCGAATGAGCAGTTCTTC. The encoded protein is CSAQLAGVSNEQFF.

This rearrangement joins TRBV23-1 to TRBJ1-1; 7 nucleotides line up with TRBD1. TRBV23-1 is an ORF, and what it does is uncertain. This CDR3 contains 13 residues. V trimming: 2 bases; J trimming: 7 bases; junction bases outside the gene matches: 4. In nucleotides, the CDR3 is TGCGCCAGCAGTCAACGGGACAGAGATGAAGCTTTCTTT. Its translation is CASSQRDRDEAFF.

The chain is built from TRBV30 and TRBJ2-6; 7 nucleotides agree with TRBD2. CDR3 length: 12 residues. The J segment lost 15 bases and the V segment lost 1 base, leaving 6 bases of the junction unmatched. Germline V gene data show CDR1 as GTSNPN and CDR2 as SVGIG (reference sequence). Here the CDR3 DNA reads TGTGCCTGGAGTGGTGCAGGGAGGGACCTGACTTTC. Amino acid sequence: CAWSGAGRDLTF.

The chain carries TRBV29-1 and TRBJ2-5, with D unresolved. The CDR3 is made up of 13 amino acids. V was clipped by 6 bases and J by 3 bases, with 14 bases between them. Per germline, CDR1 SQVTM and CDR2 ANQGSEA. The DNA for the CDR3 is TGCAGCGTGGGGTGGGCCGGAAAAGAGACCCAGTACTTC. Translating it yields CSVGWAGKETQYF. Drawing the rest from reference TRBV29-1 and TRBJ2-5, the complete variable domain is SAVISQKPSRDICQRGTSLTIQCQVDSQVTMMFWYRQQPGQSLTLIATANQGSEATYESGFVIDKFPISRPNLTFSTLTVSNMSPEDSSIYLCSVGWAGKETQYFGPGTRLLVL.

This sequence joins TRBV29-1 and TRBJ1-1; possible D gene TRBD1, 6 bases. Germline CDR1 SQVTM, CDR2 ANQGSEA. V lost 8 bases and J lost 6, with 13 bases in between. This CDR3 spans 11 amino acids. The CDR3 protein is CSPSKGAEAFF. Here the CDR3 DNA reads TGCAGCCCCTCAAAGGGGGCTGAAGCTTTCTTT.

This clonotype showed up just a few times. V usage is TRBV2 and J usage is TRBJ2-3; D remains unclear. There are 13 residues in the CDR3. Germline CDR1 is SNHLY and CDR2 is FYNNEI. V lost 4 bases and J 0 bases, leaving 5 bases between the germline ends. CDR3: CASSGSSTDTQYF. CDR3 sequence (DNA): TGTGCCAGCAGTGGTAGCAGCACAGATACGCAGTATTTT.